Presented here are 8 T cell receptor beta chains from one specimen sequenced in a study of blood T cell repertoires in COVID-19. The repertoire was sequenced with immunoSEQ multiplex PCR; TCRdb's copy has only in-frame clones and lacks some. Among 150,000 to 200,000 clones listed, 86% were seen once. The sequencing input was peripheral blood. The receptors stem from a woman aged 80 or older in a cohort sampled during active or convalescent COVID-19.

This rearrangement joins TRBV27 to TRBJ1-3, with 7 bases aligning to TRBD1. The CDR3 has 12 amino acids. The germline V gene has CDR1 MNHEY and CDR2 SMNVEV (reference sequence). The V and J ends lost 4 bases and 11 bases, in that order; junction bases with no gene match: 5. CDR3 sequence: CASSSQGEAIYF. CDR3 bases: TGTGCCAGCAGTTCGCAGGGGGAGGCCATATATTTT.

The V gene is TRBV11-3, the J gene TRBJ2-7, with D maybe TRBD1 (5 bases). Trimming cost V 1 base and J 1 base, with 14 bases left between them. Germline values: CDR1 SGHNT, CDR2 YENEEA. CDR3 length: 16 residues. CDR3 in DNA: TGTGCCAGCAGCTTAGTAACAGGAGAACCTTCCTACGAGCAGTACTTC. Protein product: CASSLVTGEPSYEQYF.

The rearrangement uses TRBV11-2 and TRBJ2-7, with 12 bases lining up with TRBD2. CDR1 SGHAT and CDR2 FQNNGV come from the germline V gene. The CDR3 length is 15 residues. V lost 3 bases to trimming and J lost 4 bases; unmatched junction nucleotides: 4. CDR3 in amino acids: CASSLTSGGLYEQYF. CDR3 in DNA: TGTGCCAGCAGCTTGACTAGCGGGGGTTTGTACGAGCAGTACTTC. The variable domain in full, with the rest retrieved from reference TRBV11-2 and TRBJ2-7, is EAGVAQSPRYKIIEKRQSVAFWCNPISGHATLYWYQQILGQGPKLLIQFQNNGVVDDSQLPKDRFSAERLKGVDSTLKIQPAKLEDSAVYLCASSLTSGGLYEQYFGPGTRLTVT.

The V and J genes are TRBV19 and TRBJ1-1; 10 bases line up with TRBD1. Per germline, CDR1 LNHDA and CDR2 SQIVND (reference sequence). The CDR3 covers 17 residues. The ends lost 6 bases at V and 5 bases at J; junction bases unmatched: 15. Written as DNA, the CDR3 is TGTGCCAGTAGGGGCATATGGGACAGGGGACTTGGAACTGAAGCTTTCTTT. Translating it yields CASRGIWDRGLGTEAFF.

This chain joins TRBV11-2 and TRBJ1-5; 8 bases agree with TRBD1. Germline V gene data show CDR1 as SGHAT and CDR2 as FQNNGV. This CDR3 has 14 amino acids. V was clipped by 5 bases and J by 9 bases; unmatched bases: 9. The CDR3 nucleotides are TGTGCCAGCAGCGACGACAGGGGCCTTTCGCCCCAGCATTTT. This translates into CASSDDRGLSPQHF. Combining the CDR3 with reference TRBV11-2 and TRBJ1-5 gives the whole variable domain EAGVAQSPRYKIIEKRQSVAFWCNPISGHATLYWYQQILGQGPKLLIQFQNNGVVDDSQLPKDRFSAERLKGVDSTLKIQPAKLEDSAVYLCASSDDRGLSPQHFGDGTRLSIL.

The rearrangement links TRBV18 to TRBJ1-1; no clear D gene. V was clipped by 3 bases and J by 4 bases, with 15 bases between them. Germline lookup yields CDR1 KGHSH and CDR2 LQKENI. CDR3 length equals 15 residues. As DNA, the CDR3 is TGTGCCAGCTCACCGGCCCACACCCCCACCACTGAAGCTTTCTTT. This translates into CASSPAHTPTTEAFF.

The rearrangement joins TRBV18 to TRBJ1-4; D not resolved. There are 15 residues in the CDR3. The V end lost 1 base, the J end lost 4 bases, and 10 bases lay between the germline ends. Germline V gene sequence: CDR1 KGHSH, CDR2 LQKENI. The CDR3 reads CASSPLSGLNEKLFF. In DNA, the CDR3 is TGTGCCAGCTCACCACTTTCTGGGCTTAATGAAAAACTGTTTTTT.

The rearrangement uses TRBV6-5 and TRBJ2-7, with 10 bases identical to TRBD1. The CDR3 is 15 residues long. Germline CDR1 reads MNHEY; CDR2 reads SVGAGI. The trim removed 6 bases at V and 9 bases at J, leaving 14 bases unmatched. In nucleotides, the CDR3 is TGTGCCAGCAGCGATATAGCGACAGGGGGCCTTAGGCAGTACTTC. Translating gives CASSDIATGGLRQYF.